These 27 T cell receptor beta chains share one sample of origin, sequenced in a study of T cell clonotyping in hematopoietic cell transplantation. Repertoires were generated with immunoSEQ multiplex PCR, while TCRdb's copy carries only in-frame clones and drops some. The table includes 10,000 to 15,000 clones, about 93% detected once. Sequencing was done on a sample of peripheral blood mononuclear cells. The receptor source for this set is a man in his thirties or forties in good health. Some clones in this sample may be carry-over from other donors' samples.

This chain joins TRBV25-1 and TRBJ1-6; possible D gene TRBD1, 6 bases. The V end was cut by 2 bases, the J end by 2 bases, with 7 bases between. CDR1 is MGHDK, CDR2 SYGVNS, per germline. This CDR3 region has 15 residues. CDR3 nucleotides: TGTGCCAGCAGTGAACAGGGGCCCTATAATTCACCCCTCCACTTT. Amino acid sequence: CASSEQGPYNSPLHF.

This chain connects TRBV6-1 to TRBJ1-6; D is possibly TRBD1 (6 bases). Looked up from germline, CDR1 is MNHNS and CDR2 is SASEGT. The CDR3 has 15 amino acids. The V end lost 2 bases, the J end lost 7 bases, and 12 bases lay between the germline ends. The CDR3 sequence: CASSESTGGNSPLHF. DNA of the CDR3: TGTGCCAGCAGTGAAAGTACGGGGGGCAATTCACCCCTCCACTTT.

This sequence joins TRBV5-1 and TRBJ2-7, with D unclear. Germline values: CDR1 SGHRS, CDR2 YFSETQ. V lost 4 bases and J lost 0, with 8 bases in between. The CDR3 is 13 amino acids. CDR3 nucleotide sequence: TGCGCCAGCAGCACCGACAACTCCTACGAGCAGTACTTC. Translated: CASSTDNSYEQYF. The full variable domain, its missing parts supplied by reference TRBV5-1 and TRBJ2-7, is KAGVTQTPRYLIKTRGQQVTLSCSPISGHRSVSWYQQTPGQGLQFLFEYFSETQRNKGNFPGRFSGRQFSNSRSEMNVSTLELGDSALYLCASSTDNSYEQYFGPGTRLTVT.

The J gene is TRBJ1-2, the V gene TRBV5-1, with 7 bases fitting TRBD1. This CDR3 comprises 13 residues. V was pared by 0 bases and J by 6 bases, with 2 bases of the junction left unmatched. CDR1 is SGHRS, CDR2 YFSETQ, per germline. DNA of the CDR3: TGCGCCAGCAGCTTGGTAGGGGGCGATGGCTACACCTTC. This sequence encodes CASSLVGGDGYTF.

This chain connects TRBV27 to TRBJ1-2, with D hard to call. The CDR3 has 13 amino acids. Trimming removed 0 bases at V and 8 bases at J, with 10 bases between. The germline V gene has CDR1 MNHEY and CDR2 SMNVEV (reference sequence). The DNA of the CDR3 is TGTGCCAGCAGTTTATCCCCCGCGGGGGGCTACACCTTC. The encoded protein is CASSLSPAGGYTF.

This chain links TRBV6-5 with TRBJ1-6; no definite D call. CDR3 length: 12 residues. Germline assignment: CDR1 MNHEY and CDR2 SVGAGI. The V end was cut by 7 bases, the J end by 9 bases, with 10 bases between. The CDR3 region has the DNA TGTGCCAGCACGGAGATCGGTTCACCCCTCCACTTT. This translates into CASTEIGSPLHF.

The V call is TRBV19, the J call TRBJ1-6, with D maybe TRBD1 (5 bases). CDR1 is LNHDA, CDR2 SQIVND, per germline (reference sequence). The CDR3 sequence is 13 residues long. The germline V and J ends were trimmed by 6 bases and 7 bases, with 10 bases remaining between them. The CDR3 protein is CASRTDLNSPLHF. The CDR3, as DNA: TGTGCCAGTAGGACAGATCTCAATTCACCCCTCCACTTT.

This chain connects TRBV6-5 to TRBJ2-2; D is unclear. CDR1 MNHEY and CDR2 SVGAGI come from the germline V gene. V shed 3 bases and J shed 1 base, with 6 bases lying between them. There are 14 residues in the CDR3. CDR3 residues: CASSYERNTGELFF. DNA of the CDR3: TGTGCCAGCAGTTATGAACGGAACACCGGGGAGCTGTTTTTT.

This chain uses TRBV6-1 with TRBJ2-3; possible D gene TRBD2, 6 bases. The germline gives CDR1 MNHNS, CDR2 SASEGT. The CDR3 is 13 amino acids. Trimming took off 1 base at V and 7 bases at J, with 9 bases between the two ends. Here the CDR3 DNA reads TGTGCCAGCAGTGAAGATCGGGGGTATACGCAGTATTTT. It yields the protein CASSEDRGYTQYF.

The genes are TRBV7-2 and TRBJ1-5, with D uncertain. CDR1 is SGHTA and CDR2 is FQGNSA in the germline V gene. The V and J ends lost 5 bases and 1 base respectively, with 9 bases between them. This CDR3 has 14 amino acids. Here the CDR3 DNA reads TGTGCCAGCAGCCAAGGGCTAAGCAATCAGCCCCAGCATTTT. The encoded protein is CASSQGLSNQPQHF.

This chain links TRBV2 with TRBJ1-2, with D unresolved. V lost 1 base and J lost 5, with 14 bases in between. This CDR3 comprises 15 residues. CDR1 is SNHLY, CDR2 FYNNEI, per germline. The chain's CDR3 is CASSEGAGSLYGYTF. Written as DNA, the CDR3 is TGTGCCAGCAGTGAAGGGGCAGGTTCCTTATATGGCTACACCTTC. Based on the CDR3 plus reference TRBV2 and TRBJ1-2, the full variable domain is EPEVTQTPSHQVTQMGQEVILRCVPISNHLYFYWYRQILGQKVEFLVSFYNNEISEKSEIFDDQFSVERPDGSNFTLKIRSTKLEDSAMYFCASSEGAGSLYGYTFGSGTRLTVV.

This sequence joins TRBV30 and TRBJ1-2; TRBD1 is a possible D gene (5 bases). Germline CDR1 reads GTSNPN; CDR2 reads SVGIG (reference sequence). The CDR3 sequence is 13 residues long. Trimming left V 2 bases short and J 8 bases short, with 15 bases between. CDR3 loop: CAWSPLRKGGYTF. CDR3 nucleotides: TGTGCCTGGAGTCCCCTGAGAAAGGGGGGCTACACCTTC.

V is TRBV6-5 and J is TRBJ2-1; 7 nucleotides line up with TRBD2. Looked up from germline, CDR1 is MNHEY and CDR2 is SVGAGI. There are 15 residues in the CDR3. The trim removed 7 bases at V and 2 bases at J, leaving 8 bases unmatched. The CDR3 region is CASNPGGNPYNEQFF. CDR3 bases: TGTGCCAGCAATCCCGGGGGGAACCCCTACAATGAGCAGTTCTTC.

This clone has just a few counts. The CDR3 reads CASSMGPNSPLHF. The CDR3 nucleotides read TGTGCCAGTAGTATGGGACCAAATTCACCCCTCCACTTT. J is TRBJ1-6 and V is TRBV19; D might be TRBD1 (5 bases). Germline values: CDR1 LNHDA, CDR2 SQIVND (reference sequence). Trimming removed 3 bases at V and 7 bases at J, with 7 bases between. This CDR3 region has 13 residues.

The J gene is TRBJ2-3, the V gene TRBV29-1, with TRBD1 matching over 12 bases. The V gene's germline CDR1 is SQVTM and CDR2 ANQGSEA. The CDR3 sequence is 15 residues long. V trimming: 5 bases; J trimming: 3 bases; junction bases outside the gene matches: 6. CDR3 region: CSVPGTGGSTDTQYF. The CDR3 DNA reads TGCAGCGTTCCCGGGACAGGGGGCTCAACAGATACGCAGTATTTT.

This chain connects TRBV6-5 to TRBJ2-6; TRBD2 is a possible D gene (5 bases). Trimming took 2 bases from V and 0 from J, leaving 8 bases between them. There are 16 residues in the CDR3. Looked up from germline, CDR1 is MNHEY and CDR2 is SVGAGI. CDR3 sequence: CASSYTGISGANVLTF. The CDR3 DNA reads as TGTGCCAGCAGTTACACGGGGATCTCTGGGGCCAACGTCCTGACTTTC.

The CDR3 sequence is CASRYRAGGPGELFF. CDR3 in DNA: TGTGCCAGCAGATACAGGGCGGGAGGGCCCGGGGAGCTGTTTTTT. The V gene is TRBV6-5, the J gene TRBJ2-2, with TRBD2 identical over 9 bases. This CDR3 has 15 amino acids. The V gene end was trimmed by 6 bases and the J gene end by 6 bases; junction bases not matched to a gene: 8. In germline, CDR1 is MNHEY, CDR2 SVGAGI.

V gene TRBV6-1 combines with J gene TRBJ1-1; TRBD1 might be the D (5 bases). The ends were cut back, 2 bases at V and 3 bases at J, with 7 bases in the middle. Germline CDR1 MNHNS, CDR2 SASEGT. The CDR3 sequence is 13 residues long. In DNA form, the CDR3 reads TGTGCCAGCAGTGAAAACAGGCACACTGAAGCTTTCTTT. Translating gives CASSENRHTEAFF.

This chain connects TRBV25-1 to TRBJ2-1; possible D gene TRBD2, 7 bases. The CDR3 is made up of 15 amino acids. Between the trimmed V and J ends, which lost 6 bases and 4 bases, there was a span of 16 bases. CDR1 is MGHDK, CDR2 SYGVNS, per germline. The CDR3 DNA is TGTGCCAGCAGCGGGGTAGGGGGGGGTTACAATGAGCAGTTCTTC. This gives the protein CASSGVGGGYNEQFF.

The rearrangement uses TRBV10-3 and TRBJ2-7; 8 bases map to TRBD1. Germline CDR1 and CDR2: ENHRY and SYGVKD. The CDR3 has 15 residues. The trim removed 9 bases at V and 6 bases at J, leaving 16 bases unmatched. The CDR3 DNA reads as TGTGCCATAGGACAGGGTTCTCCCCCGCCTCTCGAGCAGTACTTC. Amino acid sequence: CAIGQGSPPPLEQYF.

V is TRBV6-5 and J is TRBJ1-5, with no clear D. The CDR3 consists of 14 residues. Trimming removed 5 bases at V and 6 bases at J, with 14 bases between. Per germline, CDR1 MNHEY and CDR2 SVGAGI. The CDR3 region has the DNA TGTGCCAGCAGTCGCCAGCGGCTGGGTCAGCCCCAGCATTTT. This codes for CASSRQRLGQPQHF.

The chain combines TRBV7-6 with TRBJ1-5; no definite D call. Trimming cost V 1 base and J 2 bases, with 9 bases left between them. This CDR3 has 15 residues. Germline CDR1 reads SGHVS; CDR2 reads FNYEAQ. CDR3 residues: CASSLGRRGNQPQHF. CDR3 in DNA: TGTGCCAGCAGCTTAGGGCGGAGGGGCAATCAGCCCCAGCATTTT.

The chain recombines TRBV10-3 with TRBJ2-3; D possibly uses TRBD1 or TRBD2 (6 bases each). The ends were cut back, 6 bases at V and 6 bases at J, with 16 bases in the middle. The CDR3 loop spans 14 amino acids. CDR1 is ENHRY and CDR2 is SYGVKD in the germline V gene. The CDR3: CAIREGGVGDTQYF. CDR3 in DNA: TGTGCCATCAGGGAGGGGGGCGTCGGTGATACGCAGTATTTT.

The chain employs TRBV4-3 and TRBJ2-1; D is possibly TRBD2 (6 bases). The CDR3 contains 15 residues. Deletions cut 2 bases from V and 6 bases from J, with 14 bases between. CDR1 and CDR2 (germline): LGHNA, YSLEER. The CDR3 here is CASSQLTTAGNEQFF. Written as DNA, the CDR3 is TGCGCCAGCAGCCAATTGACCACAGCGGGCAATGAGCAGTTCTTC.

The chain uses TRBV10-3 and TRBJ1-5, with D maybe TRBD1 (5 bases). Germline loops: CDR1 ENHRY, CDR2 SYGVKD. The V and J ends lost 10 bases and 7 bases respectively, with 17 bases between them. This CDR3 has 13 residues. CDR3 loop: CATILGVGQPQHF. In DNA, the CDR3 is TGTGCCACCATCCTGGGGGTGGGACAGCCCCAGCATTTT.

The chain employs TRBV28 and TRBJ1-1; a weak D match, TRBD1 (5 bases). The CDR3 is 15 amino acids. CDR1 and CDR2 (germline): MDHEN, SYDVKM. Trimming shortened V by 8 bases and J by 9 bases, and 25 bases separated the two germline ends. The CDR3 region is CASHATGRKSAQAFF. DNA of the CDR3: TGTGCCAGCCACGCAACGGGACGAAAGTCGGCCCAAGCTTTCTTT.

This sequence joins TRBV7-2 and TRBJ2-7, with 9 bases identical to TRBD2. The V and J ends lost 1 base and 4 bases, in that order; junction bases with no gene match: 5. The CDR3 covers 15 residues. Germline V gene sequence: CDR1 SGHTA, CDR2 FQGNSA. CDR3 loop: CASSLDAGGLYEQYF. CDR3 bases: TGTGCCAGCAGCTTAGATGCGGGGGGGCTTTACGAGCAGTACTTC.